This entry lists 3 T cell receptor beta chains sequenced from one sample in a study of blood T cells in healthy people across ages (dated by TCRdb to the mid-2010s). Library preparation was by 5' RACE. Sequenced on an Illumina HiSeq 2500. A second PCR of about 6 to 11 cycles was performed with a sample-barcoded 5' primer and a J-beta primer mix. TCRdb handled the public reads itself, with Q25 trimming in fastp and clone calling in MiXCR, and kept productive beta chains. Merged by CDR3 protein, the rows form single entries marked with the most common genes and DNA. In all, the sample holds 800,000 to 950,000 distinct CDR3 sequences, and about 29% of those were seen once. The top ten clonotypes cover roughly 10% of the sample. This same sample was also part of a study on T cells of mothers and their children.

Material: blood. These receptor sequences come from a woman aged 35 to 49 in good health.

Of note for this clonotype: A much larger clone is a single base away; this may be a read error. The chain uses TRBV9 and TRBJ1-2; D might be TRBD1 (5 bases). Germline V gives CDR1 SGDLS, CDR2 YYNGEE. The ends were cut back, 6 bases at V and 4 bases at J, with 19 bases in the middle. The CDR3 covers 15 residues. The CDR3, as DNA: TGTGCCAGCAACCGGGACCACGGCATTACCTATGGCTACACCTTC. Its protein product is CASNRDHGITYGYTF.

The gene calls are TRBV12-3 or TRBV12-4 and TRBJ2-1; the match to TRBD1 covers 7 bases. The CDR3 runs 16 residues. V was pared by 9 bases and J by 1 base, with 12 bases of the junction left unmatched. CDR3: CASRAGAGGSYNEQFF. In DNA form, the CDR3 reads TGTGCCAGTAGGGCCGGCGCAGGGGGATCCTACAATGAGCAGTTCTTC.

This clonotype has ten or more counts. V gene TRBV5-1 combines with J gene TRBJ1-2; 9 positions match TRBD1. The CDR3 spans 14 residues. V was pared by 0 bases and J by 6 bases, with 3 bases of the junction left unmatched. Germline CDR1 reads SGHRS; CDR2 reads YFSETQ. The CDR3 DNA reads TGCGCCAGCAGCTTGGACAGGGGGCGTAATGGCTACACCTTC. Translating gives CASSLDRGRNGYTF. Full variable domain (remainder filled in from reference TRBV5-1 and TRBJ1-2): KAGVTQTPRYLIKTRGQQVTLSCSPISGHRSVSWYQQTPGQGLQFLFEYFSETQRNKGNFPGRFSGRQFSNSRSEMNVSTLELGDSALYLCASSLDRGRNGYTFGSGTRLTVV.